Following are 31 T cell receptor beta chains from one sample sequenced in a study of T cells in Graves' hyperthyroidism and ophthalmopathy. Amplification of TCR beta CDR3 regions was performed using RNA transcripts as template. HTBI primers were employed in a first-round RT-PCR of the TCR CDR3. A single record per CDR3 protein comes from TCRdb applying MiXCR to the multiplex PCR reads. The sample holds 700,000 or so distinct CDR3 sequences, 14% seen once. Sequenced: blood. These receptors all come from a woman aged 50 to 65 with Graves' ophthalmopathy.

The chain employs TRBV20-1 and TRBJ2-4; no definite D call. This CDR3 region has 18 residues. Between the trimmed V and J ends, which lost 3 bases and 0 bases, there was a span of 21 bases. Germline values: CDR1 DFQATT, CDR2 SNEGSKA (reference sequence). CDR3 in DNA: TGCAGTGCTAGCGTGACTGGCGGATTTACTATAGCCAAAAACATTCAGTACTTC. This translates into CSASVTGGFTIAKNIQYF.

This clonotype was observed a handful of times. This sequence joins TRBV5-1 and TRBJ2-6, with D perhaps matching TRBD1 or TRBD2 (5 bases each). V was cut by 0 bases and J by 2 bases, with 12 bases left in between. Germline assignment: CDR1 SGHRS and CDR2 YFSETQ. The CDR3 is made up of 17 amino acids. CDR3 protein: CASSLGQGVAGANVLTF. The CDR3 DNA reads TGCGCCAGCAGCTTGGGCCAGGGAGTGGCTGGGGCCAACGTCCTGACTTTC.

As to this clonotype: This may arise from a read error, as a much more abundant clone is one base away. The missing conserved phenylalanine or tryptophan at the end of this CDR3 makes a read error likely. The chain has TRBV7-9 and TRBJ2-5; D could derive from TRBD1 or TRBD2 (5 bases each). Germline-derived CDR1 and CDR2 are SEHNR and FQNEAQ (reference sequence). The CDR3 is 14 residues long. V lost 8 bases and J lost 0, with 13 bases in between. DNA for the CDR3: TGTGCCAGCTTCTCGGGGCAGTACCAAGAGACCCAGTACTCC. The encoded protein is CASFSGQYQETQYS.

V gene TRBV24-1 combines with J gene TRBJ1-1; D is possibly TRBD1 (5 bases). The CDR3 totals 11 residues. Looked up from germline, CDR1 is KGHDR and CDR2 is SFDVKD. Deletions cut 7 bases from V and 5 bases from J, with 7 bases between. The CDR3 nucleotides read TGTGCCACCAGGAGGGGTACTGAAGCTTTCTTT. Translation gives CATRRGTEAFF.

This clonotype occurred a few times. V is TRBV20-1 and J is TRBJ1-4; a possible D gene is TRBD1 (5 bases). Germline V CDR1 and CDR2: DFQATT, SNEGSKA (reference sequence). This CDR3 has 16 amino acids. V was pared by 4 bases and J by 4 bases, with 19 bases between. The chain's CDR3 is CSATRQSGMGNEKLFF. In nucleotides, the CDR3 is TGCAGTGCTACCAGACAGTCGGGCATGGGTAATGAAAAACTGTTTTTT.

In its sample, this clonotype was seen many times. This sequence joins TRBV7-9 and TRBJ2-3; perhaps TRBD1 as D (5 bases). The CDR3 runs 14 residues. Germline-derived CDR1 and CDR2 are SEHNR and FQNEAQ (reference sequence). Trimming stripped 5 bases from V and 0 bases from J, with 9 bases between. CDR3 residues: CASSPGHSTDTQYF. CDR3 sequence (DNA): TGTGCCAGCAGCCCAGGACACAGCACAGATACGCAGTATTTT.

This clonotype was counted many times. This chain links TRBV20-1 with TRBJ2-1; 15 bases agree with TRBD2. CDR3 size: 14 residues. Unmatched junction bases numbered 4, after V lost 6 bases and J lost 7 bases. The germline V gene encodes CDR1 DFQATT and CDR2 SNEGSKA (reference sequence). The CDR3 loop is CSATGTSGRNEQFF. The CDR3 nucleotides are TGCAGTGCCACCGGGACTAGCGGGAGGAATGAGCAGTTCTTC.

This clonotype was detected ten times or more. The chain joins TRBV7-9 to TRBJ2-1, with 14 bases that match TRBD2. V lost 8 bases, J lost 0 bases, and 12 bases stayed unmatched. Germline V lookup: CDR1 SEHNR, CDR2 FQNEAQ (reference sequence). CDR3 length equals 19 residues. The CDR3 here is CASLLGTSGSSGSYNEQFF. CDR3 DNA sequence: TGTGCCAGCCTCTTAGGGACTAGCGGGAGTTCCGGCTCCTACAATGAGCAGTTCTTC.

This clonotype was seen many times. V gene TRBV29-1 combines with J gene TRBJ1-1; tentative D call: TRBD1 (6 bases). The CDR3 contains 13 residues. The V end was cut by 1 base, the J end by 3 bases, with 9 bases between. CDR1 is SQVTM, CDR2 ANQGSEA, per germline. DNA of the CDR3: TGCAGCGTTGAAGCCAGGGGTCACACTGAAGCTTTCTTT. Translating gives CSVEARGHTEAFF.

As to this clonotype: Germline and junction disagree at one end, which may indicate a read error. The CDR3 DNA sequence: TGTGCCAGCAGCTTAGCCCTTACGCGGGGAACAGATACGCGGTATTTC. Protein product: CASSLALTRGTDTRYF. V usage is TRBV11-2 and J usage is TRBJ2-3; D is possibly TRBD2 (6 bases). The CDR3 totals 16 residues. Germline CDR1 and CDR2: SGHAT and FQNNGV.

The rearrangement joins TRBV7-9 to TRBJ2-2; the D call may be TRBD1 or TRBD2 (5 bases each). CDR1 SEHNR and CDR2 FQNEAQ come from the germline V gene (reference sequence). The V end lost 5 bases, the J end lost 4 bases, and 20 bases lay between the germline ends. This CDR3 comprises 17 residues. CDR3 sequence (DNA): TGTGCCAGCAGCCCCAACCTAGGGACCCTCCCCACCGGGGAGCTGTTTTTT. It encodes CASSPNLGTLPTGELFF.

The V gene is TRBV7-9, the J gene TRBJ2-3; no reliable D call. V lost 5 bases and J 1 base, leaving 16 bases between the germline ends. The CDR3 length is 16 residues. Germline V gene data show CDR1 as SEHNR and CDR2 as FQNEAQ (reference sequence). In nucleotides, the CDR3 is TGTGCCAGCAGCCTCCTCTCGGCACCGGGCACAGATACGCAGTATTTT. It specifies CASSLLSAPGTDTQYF.

This clonotype was picked up many times. This chain links TRBV7-2 with TRBJ1-6; D call uncertain. CDR1 is SGHTA, CDR2 FQGNSA, per germline. This CDR3 contains 14 residues. The V and J ends lost 2 bases and 10 bases respectively, with 12 bases between them. This CDR3 reads CASSLSRVRSPLHF. CDR3 DNA sequence: TGTGCCAGCAGCTTATCAAGGGTTAGGTCACCCCTCCACTTT. Based on the CDR3 plus reference TRBV7-2 and TRBJ1-6, the full variable domain is GAGVSQSPSNKVTEKGKDVELRCDPISGHTALYWYRQSLGQGLEFLIYFQGNSAPDKSGLPSDRFSAERTGGSVSTLTIQRTQQEDSAVYLCASSLSRVRSPLHFGNGTRLTVT.

This clonotype occurred many times. The rearrangement uses TRBV20-1 and TRBJ2-7, with D possibly being TRBD1 (6 bases). CDR1 is DFQATT and CDR2 is SNEGSKA in the germline V gene (reference sequence). The V end was cut by 5 bases, the J end by 3 bases, with 14 bases between. The CDR3 has 13 residues. The CDR3 loop reads CSAVWDKIYEQYF. CDR3 sequence (DNA): TGCAGTGCTGTCTGGGACAAGATCTACGAGCAGTACTTC.

The sample holds many counts of this clonotype. V is TRBV18 and J is TRBJ2-5; 7 bases agree with TRBD1. The CDR3 is made up of 14 amino acids. The V and J ends lost 8 bases and 5 bases, in that order; junction bases with no gene match: 11. The germline CDR1 and CDR2 sequences are KGHSH and LQKENI. The CDR3 protein is CASGDSLLWETQYF. The DNA for the CDR3 is TGTGCCAGCGGGGACAGCCTGCTCTGGGAGACCCAGTACTTC. Complete variable domain (other parts from reference TRBV18 and TRBJ2-5): NAGVMQNPRHLVRRRGQEARLRCSPMKGHSHVYWYRQLPEEGLKFMVYLQKENIIDESGMPKERFSAEFPKEGPSILRIQQVVRGDSAAYFCASGDSLLWETQYFGPGTRLLVL.

This clonotype was recorded many times. The V and J genes are TRBV3-1 and TRBJ2-7; the D is unclear. The germline V and J ends were trimmed by 4 bases and 0 bases, with 10 bases remaining between them. This CDR3 spans 14 amino acids. Germline assignment: CDR1 LGHDT and CDR2 YNNKEL (reference sequence). CDR3 sequence: CASSLRRSSYEQYF. CDR3 sequence (DNA): TGTGCCAGCAGCCTCCGACGGAGCTCCTACGAGCAGTACTTC.

J is TRBJ2-1 and V is TRBV20-1, with 12 nucleotides matching TRBD2. The CDR3 extends over 15 amino acids. V gave up 6 bases and J gave up 7 bases; unmatched junction bases: 10. Germline V gives CDR1 DFQATT, CDR2 SNEGSKA (reference sequence). The CDR3 reads CSAHPGLAGQNEQFF. Written as DNA, the CDR3 is TGCAGTGCCCACCCGGGACTAGCGGGCCAAAATGAGCAGTTCTTC.

This clonotype was seen ten or more times. J is TRBJ2-7 and V is TRBV27; 7 bases map to TRBD2. V dropped 2 bases and J dropped 2; count of bases not matched to a gene: 6. The CDR3 is made up of 15 amino acids. Germline-derived CDR1 and CDR2 are MNHEY and SMNVEV (reference sequence). The CDR3 nucleotides read TGTGCCAGCAGTTTAGCGGCTAGCGGAACCTACGAGCAGTACTTC. Protein product: CASSLAASGTYEQYF.

This clonotype showed up many times. The chain has TRBV2 and TRBJ1-1; D unresolved. Trimming took off 3 bases at V and 2 bases at J, with 13 bases between the two ends. This CDR3 has 15 amino acids. Per germline, CDR1 SNHLY and CDR2 FYNNEI. The CDR3: CASSDFKSGNTEAFF. CDR3 DNA: TGTGCCAGCAGTGACTTCAAGTCCGGAAACACTGAAGCTTTCTTT. The full variable domain, with the rest looked up from reference TRBV2 and TRBJ1-1, is EPEVTQTPSHQVTQMGQEVILRCVPISNHLYFYWYRQILGQKVEFLVSFYNNEISEKSEIFDDQFSVERPDGSNFTLKIRSTKLEDSAMYFCASSDFKSGNTEAFFGQGTRLTVV.

V is TRBV19 and J is TRBJ1-2; a weak D match, TRBD1 (6 bases). The CDR3 is 17 amino acids. Deletions cut 1 base from V and 1 base from J, with 16 bases between. In germline, CDR1 is LNHDA, CDR2 SQIVND (reference sequence). CDR3 in DNA: TGTGCCAGTAGTATAGTCGGACAGAGCCGTCGTAACTATGGCTACACCTTC. It is translated as CASSIVGQSRRNYGYTF. Together with reference TRBV19 and TRBJ1-2, the CDR3 gives the full variable domain: DGGITQSPKYLFRKEGQNVTLSCEQNLNHDAMYWYRQDPGQGLRLIYYSQIVNDFQKGDIAEGYSVSREKKESFPLTVTSAQKNPTAFYLCASSIVGQSRRNYGYTFGSGTRLTVV.

This clonotype showed up just a few times. The V and J genes are TRBV6-2 or TRBV6-3 and TRBJ2-2; TRBD1 agrees at 8 bases. Trimming took 6 bases from V and 5 from J; bases not matched to a gene: 8. The CDR3 totals 15 residues. Germline assignment: CDR1 MNHEY and CDR2 SVGEGT. The CDR3 coding sequence is TGTGCCAGCAGCCGAGGACAGGGCGGAACCGGGGAGCTGTTTTTT. Its protein is CASSRGQGGTGELFF.

This clonotype appeared many times. The rearrangement uses TRBV18 and TRBJ2-1, with 7 nucleotides matching TRBD1. The CDR3 sequence is 14 residues long. Germline trimming cut 4 bases from V and 12 bases from J; bases unmatched to any gene: 12. Germline V gene sequence: CDR1 KGHSH, CDR2 LQKENI. In nucleotides, the CDR3 is TGTGCCAGCTCACTTGCCGGGACAGAGGAACTGCAGTTCTTC. Its translation is CASSLAGTEELQFF.

The rearrangement uses TRBV10-3 and TRBJ2-7; 12 bases align to TRBD1. CDR1 ENHRY and CDR2 SYGVKD come from the germline V gene. The CDR3 covers 14 residues. J was trimmed by 7 bases and V by 6 bases; bases with no gene match: 7. DNA for the CDR3: TGTGCCATCAGCCCGGGACAGGGGGCTGAAGAGCAGTACTTC. Translated, it gives CAISPGQGAEEQYF.

This chain's CDR3 is CATASGNPSNEQFF. CDR3 DNA: TGTGCCACCGCAAGCGGGAACCCCTCCAATGAGCAGTTCTTC. The chain combines TRBV6-1 with TRBJ2-1, with 7 bases matching TRBD2. The CDR3 sequence is 14 residues long. V lost 10 bases to trimming and J lost 6 bases; unmatched junction nucleotides: 12. CDR1 MNHNS and CDR2 SASEGT come from the germline V gene.

The rearrangement links TRBV28 to TRBJ2-7; TRBD1 might be the D (5 bases). Trimming took 6 bases from V and 3 from J, leaving 9 bases between them. The V gene's germline CDR1 is MDHEN and CDR2 SYDVKM. The CDR3 length is 12 residues. The CDR3 nucleotides are TGTGCCAGCAGGTCGACAGTCTACGAGCAGTACTTC. It translates to CASRSTVYEQYF.

This clonotype was detected many times. This chain uses TRBV15 with TRBJ1-4; D is ambiguous. The CDR3 loop spans 17 amino acids. With 0 bases removed from V and 3 bases from J, the gap between germline ends came to 14 bases. CDR1 is LNHNV, CDR2 YYDKDF, per germline (reference sequence). The DNA for the CDR3 is TGTGCCACCAGCAGAGATCGTTTCCCAGGTGCTAATGAAAAACTGTTTTTT. It specifies CATSRDRFPGANEKLFF.

The chain carries TRBV19 and TRBJ2-3, with D perhaps TRBD1 (6 bases). Looked up from germline, CDR1 is LNHDA and CDR2 is SQIVND (reference sequence). Trimming took 2 bases from V and 4 from J, leaving 10 bases between them. This CDR3 contains 14 residues. CDR3 region: CASSITGLSDTQYF. The DNA for the CDR3 is TGTGCCAGTAGTATAACAGGGCTATCAGATACGCAGTATTTT.

J is TRBJ2-3 and V is TRBV7-9; D unresolved. Trimming pared 5 bases from V and 4 bases from J, leaving 7 bases between. The V gene's germline CDR1 is SEHNR and CDR2 FQNEAQ (reference sequence). The CDR3 is 12 residues long. The CDR3 DNA sequence: TGTGCCAGCAGCCGCGCGGCAGATACGCAGTATTTT. It encodes CASSRAADTQYF.

As concerns this clonotype: This could be a read error, since a much larger clone is one nucleotide away. The V gene is TRBV7-2, the J gene TRBJ2-7; either TRBD1 or TRBD2 may supply D (5 bases each). The CDR3 sequence is 13 residues long. Germline CDR1 reads SGHTA; CDR2 reads FQGNSA. The CDR3 loop is CAISRPTRGEQYF. CDR3 nucleotide sequence: TGTGCCATCAGCAGACCCACTAGGGGCGAGCAGTACTTC.

The rearrangement uses TRBV5-4 and TRBJ2-7; weak D call: TRBD2 (6 bases). V gave up 0 bases and J gave up 7 bases, with 17 bases separating them. Germline V CDR1 and CDR2: SGHNT, YYREEE (reference sequence). The CDR3 is 15 amino acids. The CDR3 reads CASSLVVSGTREQYF. The CDR3 DNA follows: TGTGCCAGCAGCTTGGTTGTTAGCGGAACGAGGGAGCAGTACTTC.

The table lists this clonotype with many counts. The CDR3 protein is CASSDSAYNEQFF. DNA for the CDR3: TGTGCCAGCAGCGACAGCGCCTACAATGAGCAGTTCTTC. This chain links TRBV27 with TRBJ2-1, with a tentative D call TRBD1 (5 bases). Germline CDR1 and CDR2: MNHEY and SMNVEV (reference sequence). The V and J ends lost 6 bases and 2 bases respectively, with 8 bases between them. The CDR3 runs to 13 residues.